The rows below give T cell receptor beta chains drawn from one sample of a study of T cells in Graves' hyperthyroidism and ophthalmopathy. TCRdb reanalysed the multiplex PCR reads using MiXCR and keeps one entry per CDR3 protein. The table lists some 360,000 distinct CDR3 sequences, approximately 15% of them singletons, with approximately 10% in the top ten. Sequencing input: blood. The receptors derive from a woman aged 55 to 70 with Graves' hyperthyroidism. Both conserved end residues are part of each CDR3. The D gene is left open where the match is weak. Some rows mark clone size as missing; the rest say once, few, many or name a class of expanded clone.

CDR3 protein: CASSPGGGRGTDTQYF
CDR3 DNA: TGTGCCAGCAGCCCGGGTGGGGGCCGCGGCACAGATACGCAGTATTTT
V gene: TRBV11-3
clone size: many
D gene: .
J gene: TRBJ2-3

CDR3 protein: CAIKGAGTGAMGKAFF
CDR3 DNA: TGTGCCATCAAGGGTGCCGGGACAGGGGCTATGGGGAAAGCTTTCTTT
V gene: TRBV10-3
clone size: .
D gene: TRBD1
J gene: TRBJ1-1

CDR3 protein: CASSHTLGTRAPEAFF
CDR3 DNA: TGTGCCAGCAGTCACACCCTGGGGACCCGCGCCCCTGAAGCTTTCTTT
V gene: TRBV27
clone size: many
D gene: .
J gene: TRBJ1-1

CDR3 protein: CASCLDNYNEQFF
CDR3 DNA: TGTGCCAGCTGTCTCGACAACTACAATGAGCAGTTCTTC
V gene: TRBV14
clone size: few
D gene: .
J gene: TRBJ2-1

CDR3 protein: CASSVTSGNTGELFF
CDR3 DNA: TGTGCCAGCAGCGTAACTAGCGGAAACACCGGGGAGCTGTTTTTT
V gene: TRBV9
clone size: .
D gene: TRBD2
J gene: TRBJ2-2

CDR3 protein: CASRSPSGSTDTQYF
CDR3 DNA: TGTGCCAGCAGATCCCCTAGCGGGAGCACAGATACGCAGTATTTT
V gene: TRBV28
clone size: many
D gene: TRBD2
J gene: TRBJ2-3

CDR3 protein: CSAFDTTSYGYTF
CDR3 DNA: TGCAGTGCTTTCGACACAACATCCTATGGCTACACCTTC
V gene: TRBV20-1
clone size: .
D gene: .
J gene: TRBJ1-2

CDR3 protein: CASSRWGQTHEQYF
CDR3 DNA: TGTGCCAGCAGCCGATGGGGACAGACACACGAGCAGTACTTC
V gene: TRBV28
clone size: many
D gene: TRBD1
J gene: TRBJ2-7

CDR3 protein: CASSRNHEQFF
CDR3 DNA: TGTGCCAGCAGCCGTAATCATGAGCAGTTCTTC
V gene: TRBV6-1
clone size: .
D gene: .
J gene: TRBJ2-1

CDR3 protein: CATNRDLGNTIYF
CDR3 DNA: TGTGCCACAAACAGGGACCTTGGAAACACCATATATTTT
V gene: TRBV10-3
clone size: .
D gene: .
J gene: TRBJ1-3

CDR3 protein: CASSLDRGPEAFF
CDR3 DNA: TGCGCCAGCAGCTTGGATAGGGGTCCTGAAGCTTTCTTT
V gene: TRBV5-1
clone size: many
D gene: .
J gene: TRBJ1-1

CDR3 protein: CASSARQSINTEAFF
CDR3 DNA: TGTGCCAGCAGCGCTCGACAGTCAATTAACACTGAAGCTTTCTTT
V gene: TRBV7-9
clone size: many
D gene: .
J gene: TRBJ1-1

CDR3 protein: CSALPQDSGRISYEQYF
CDR3 DNA: TGCAGTGCCCTTCCCCAGGATAGCGGGAGAATCTCCTACGAGCAGTACTTC
V gene: TRBV20-1
clone size: many
D gene: TRBD2
J gene: TRBJ2-7

CDR3 protein: CASTVSRDSYEQYF
CDR3 DNA: TGCGCCAGCACAGTTAGCAGGGATTCCTACGAGCAGTACTTC
V gene: TRBV5-1
clone size: many
D gene: .
J gene: TRBJ2-7

CDR3 protein: CASSLWIPQYF
CDR3 DNA: TGTGCCAGCAGCTTGTGGATTCCGCAGTATTTT
V gene: TRBV5-8
clone size: few
D gene: .
J gene: TRBJ2-3

CDR3 protein: CASSQSTGGGNEQFF
CDR3 DNA: TGTGCCAGCAGCCAATCGACAGGGGGCGGGAATGAGCAGTTCTTC
V gene: TRBV2
clone size: many
D gene: TRBD1
J gene: TRBJ2-1

CDR3 protein: CATSDPQGAGNTGELFF
CDR3 DNA: TGTGCCACCAGTGACCCCCAGGGGGCCGGAAACACCGGGGAGCTGTTTTTT
V gene: TRBV24-1
clone size: many
D gene: TRBD1
J gene: TRBJ2-2

CDR3 protein: CASSVGQGDTGELFF
CDR3 DNA: TGTGCCAGCAGCGTAGGACAGGGAGACACCGGGGAGCTGTTTTTT
V gene: TRBV9
clone size: .
D gene: TRBD1
J gene: TRBJ2-2

CDR3 protein: CASSPPGGGSYGYTF
CDR3 DNA: TGCGCCAGCAGCCCCCCCGGGGGAGGGTCCTATGGCTACACCTTC
V gene: TRBV5-1
clone size: .
D gene: .
J gene: TRBJ1-2

CDR3 protein: CASSLSFLAGGPGNEQFF
CDR3 DNA: TGTGCCAGCAGTTTATCGTTCCTAGCGGGAGGGCCGGGGAATGAGCAGTTCTTC
V gene: TRBV27
clone size: many
D gene: TRBD2
J gene: TRBJ2-1

CDR3 protein: CASSTVRDPNGEQFF
CDR3 DNA: TGTGCCAGCAGCACTGTCCGGGACCCTAACGGCGAGCAGTTCTTC
V gene: TRBV9
clone size: .
D gene: .
J gene: TRBJ2-1

CDR3 protein: CASSSNPLRDGANVLTF
CDR3 DNA: TGTGCCAGCAGTTCAAACCCCCTACGGGATGGGGCCAACGTCCTGACTTTC
V gene: TRBV27
clone size: .
D gene: .
J gene: TRBJ2-6

CDR3 protein: CASSLEARSPLHF
CDR3 DNA: TGTGCCAGCAGCTTAGAGGCCCGTTCACCCCTCCACTTT
V gene: TRBV11-1
clone size: many
D gene: .
J gene: TRBJ1-6

CDR3 protein: CASSPVTRTGYTDTQYF
CDR3 DNA: TGTGCCAGCAGTCCCGTAACGCGGACAGGTTACACAGATACGCAGTATTTT
V gene: TRBV27
clone size: many
D gene: TRBD1
J gene: TRBJ2-3

CDR3 protein: CASSPFIADTQYF
CDR3 DNA: TGTGCCAGCAGCCCGTTCATAGCAGATACGCAGTATTTT
V gene: TRBV7-9
clone size: many
D gene: .
J gene: TRBJ2-3

CDR3 protein: CSVGLTGTYEQYF
CDR3 DNA: TGCAGCGTTGGGTTGACAGGGACCTACGAGCAGTACTTC
V gene: TRBV29-1
clone size: many
D gene: TRBD1
J gene: TRBJ2-7

CDR3 protein: CASSIEGVTYEQYF
CDR3 DNA: TGTGCCAGTAGTATAGAGGGGGTAACCTACGAGCAGTACTTC
V gene: TRBV19
clone size: few
D gene: .
J gene: TRBJ2-7

CDR3 protein: CAISGSRDTQYF
CDR3 DNA: TGTGCCATCAGTGGGTCCCGGGATACGCAGTATTTT
V gene: TRBV10-3
clone size: few
D gene: .
J gene: TRBJ2-3

CDR3 protein: CSARDQRGGYGYTF
CDR3 DNA: TGCAGTGCTAGAGATCAACGGGGCGGCTATGGCTACACCTTC
V gene: TRBV20-1
clone size: many
D gene: .
J gene: TRBJ1-2

CDR3 protein: CASSLASGGSYNEQFF
CDR3 DNA: TGCGCCAGCAGCTTGGCTTCTGGCGGGAGTTACAATGAGCAGTTCTTC
V gene: TRBV5-1
clone size: .
D gene: TRBD2
J gene: TRBJ2-1

CDR3 protein: CASSLEGRASTDTQYF
CDR3 DNA: TGCGCCAGCAGCTTGGAGGGGAGGGCGTCTACAGATACGCAGTATTTT
V gene: TRBV5-1
clone size: many
D gene: TRBD2
J gene: TRBJ2-3

CDR3 protein: CASSRTVNEKLFF
CDR3 DNA: TGTGCCAGCAGTCGGACAGTTAATGAAAAACTGTTTTTT
V gene: TRBV12-3/TRBV12-4
clone size: many
D gene: .
J gene: TRBJ1-4

CDR3 protein: CASSLASANNEQFF
CDR3 DNA: TGTGCCAGCAGCTTAGCTAGCGCCAACAATGAGCAGTTCTTC
V gene: TRBV7-3
clone size: many
D gene: .
J gene: TRBJ2-1

CDR3 protein: CASSLGASGGNEQFF
CDR3 DNA: TGTGCCAGCAGCCTCGGGGCTAGCGGGGGCAATGAGCAGTTCTTC
V gene: TRBV11-3
clone size: many
D gene: TRBD2
J gene: TRBJ2-1

CDR3 protein: CSARQVDTEAFF
CDR3 DNA: TGCAGTGCTAGACAGGTGGACACTGAAGCTTTCTTT
V gene: TRBV20-1
clone size: many
D gene: .
J gene: TRBJ1-1

CDR3 protein: CAWSVDPSGRYEQYF
CDR3 DNA: TGTGCCTGGAGTGTAGATCCTAGCGGGAGGTACGAGCAGTACTTC
V gene: TRBV30
clone size: many
D gene: TRBD2
J gene: TRBJ2-7

CDR3 protein: CAIRESSGRANEQYF
CDR3 DNA: TGTGCCATCAGGGAAAGTAGCGGGAGGGCCAACGAGCAGTACTTC
V gene: TRBV10-3
clone size: many
D gene: TRBD2
J gene: TRBJ2-7

CDR3 protein: CSARPLWRGYQETQYF
CDR3 DNA: TGCAGTGCTAGACCCCTCTGGCGGGGGTACCAAGAGACCCAGTACTTC
V gene: TRBV20-1
clone size: .
D gene: TRBD2
J gene: TRBJ2-5

CDR3 protein: CASSETTSGGETQYF
CDR3 DNA: TGCGCCAGCAGTGAGACGACTAGCGGAGGGGAGACCCAGTACTTC
V gene: TRBV10-1
clone size: many
D gene: TRBD2
J gene: TRBJ2-5

CDR3 protein: CASSSTSTPYEQYF
CDR3 DNA: TGTGCCAGCAGCTCAACCTCAACCCCCTACGAGCAGTACTTC
V gene: TRBV7-9
clone size: few
D gene: .
J gene: TRBJ2-7

CDR3 protein: CASSAQLAGEDEQYF
CDR3 DNA: TGTGCCAGCAGCGCTCAACTAGCGGGAGAAGACGAGCAGTACTTC
V gene: TRBV7-9
clone size: .
D gene: TRBD2
J gene: TRBJ2-7

CDR3 protein: CASSLGALGLARHYEQYF
CDR3 DNA: TGCGCCAGCAGCTTGGGGGCGCTAGGACTAGCGAGACACTACGAGCAGTACTTC
V gene: TRBV5-1
clone size: few
D gene: TRBD2
J gene: TRBJ2-7

CDR3 protein: CASSRDRAYEQYF
CDR3 DNA: TGTGCCAGCAGCCGGGACAGGGCCTACGAGCAGTACTTC
V gene: TRBV12-3/TRBV12-4
clone size: many
D gene: TRBD1
J gene: TRBJ2-7

CDR3 protein: CASSEGRDGNYGYTF
CDR3 DNA: TGTGCCAGCAGTGAGGGCAGGGACGGTAACTATGGCTACACCTTC
V gene: TRBV25-1
clone size: .
D gene: .
J gene: TRBJ1-2

CDR3 protein: CASSYSSGSNYGYTF
CDR3 DNA: TGTGCCAGCAGTTACTCCTCAGGGTCGAACTATGGCTACACCTTC
V gene: TRBV6-5
clone size: many
D gene: .
J gene: TRBJ1-2

CDR3 protein: CASSRGVGSYNEQFF
CDR3 DNA: TGTGCCAGCAGCCGGGGGGTGGGTTCTTACAATGAGCAGTTCTTC
V gene: TRBV12-3/TRBV12-4
clone size: many
D gene: TRBD2
J gene: TRBJ2-1

CDR3 protein: CSAPQGGNTEAFF
CDR3 DNA: TGCAGTGCCCCACAGGGGGGGAACACTGAAGCTTTCTTT
V gene: TRBV20-1
clone size: many
D gene: TRBD1
J gene: TRBJ1-1

CDR3 protein: CASTAPGQETQYF
CDR3 DNA: TGTGCCAGCACCGCCCCGGGGCAAGAGACCCAGTACTTC
V gene: TRBV6-1
clone size: many
D gene: .
J gene: TRBJ2-5

CDR3 protein: CSARPTGGNGYTF
CDR3 DNA: TGCAGTGCTAGACCAACAGGGGGTAACGGCTACACCTTC
V gene: TRBV20-1
clone size: many
D gene: TRBD1
J gene: TRBJ1-2

CDR3 protein: CASSFSGENNEQFF
CDR3 DNA: TGTGCCAGCAGCTTTTCGGGAGAAAACAATGAGCAGTTCTTC
V gene: TRBV7-9
clone size: few
D gene: .
J gene: TRBJ2-1